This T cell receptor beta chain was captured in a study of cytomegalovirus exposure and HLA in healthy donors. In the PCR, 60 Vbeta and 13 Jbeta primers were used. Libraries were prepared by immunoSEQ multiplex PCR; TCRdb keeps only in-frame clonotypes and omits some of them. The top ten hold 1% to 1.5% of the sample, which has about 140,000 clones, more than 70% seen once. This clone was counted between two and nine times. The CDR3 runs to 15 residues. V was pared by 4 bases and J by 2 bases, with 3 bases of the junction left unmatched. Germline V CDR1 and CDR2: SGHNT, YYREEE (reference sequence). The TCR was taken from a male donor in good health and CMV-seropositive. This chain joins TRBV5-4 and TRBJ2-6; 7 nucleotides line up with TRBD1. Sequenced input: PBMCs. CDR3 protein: CASSAGGTGANVLTF. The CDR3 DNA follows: TGTGCCAGCAGCGCAGGGGGTACTGGGGCCAACGTCCTGACTTTC.